This paragraph reports one TCR beta chain. Its antigen remains unidentified. Library creation used 5' RACE. Preparation of each TCR library used approximately 3,700 ng of total RNA. cDNA was synthesized with SMARTScribe reverse transcriptase in eight separate reactions per sample. Unique molecular identifiers containing a 6-nucleotide sample barcode were introduced through template switching during cDNA synthesis. TCRalpha and TCRbeta cDNA was amplified by two nested PCRs of approximately 17 and 9 cycles, with bead purification after each PCR. Before amplification, cDNA was treated with uracil DNA-glycosylase and purified using the QIAquick PCR purification kit. The second PCR added Illumina TruSeq-compatible adapters along with sample-specific barcodes. TapeStation and Qubit were used to check library quality and concentration, and roughly 4.6 ng of each library was pooled. Pooled libraries were sequenced on an Illumina HiSeq2500 single-index Rapid Run with 2 x 100 bp reads and custom sequencing primers. The authors processed their data as follows. UMI-based consensus assembly with MiGEC version 1.2.6 was used to correct PCR and sequencing errors. MiXCR version 2.1.1 was used to carry out V(D)J alignment, clonotype assembly and CDR3 extraction. To normalise gene usage, clonotype sharing and MAIT/NKT TCR abundance, the top 1000, 10 000 and 20 000 clonotypes in each sample were analysed. Diversity was computed as the inverse Simpson index with the vegan R package after downsampling to 27 000 UMIs. Paired Mann-Whitney U tests were applied to discordant twin pairs, with Benjamini-Hochberg correction for multiple testing. TCRdb reprocessed the reads, and each CDR3 protein sequence is entered once, without DNA. TCRdb's processing, not the study's, gives the V and J calls here. The table kept for this sample lists some 200,000 distinct CDR3 sequences. Jointly, the top ten make up around 1.5% of the sample.

The data derive from a study of monozygotic twins with inflammatory bowel disease (dated by TCRdb to the late 2010s). About the investigation overall: A total of roughly 28 monozygotic twin pairs were included in the full study, comprising nine German pairs (four IBD-concordant, five IBD-discordant) and 19 IBD-discordant Danish pairs. The search for disease-associated traits relied mainly on comparing IBD patients with their genetically identical healthy co-twins within discordant pairs. Each individual had, on average, about 151 000 unique TCRalpha sequences and 181 000 unique TCRbeta sequences available for analysis. What the authors observed across the whole study: Compared with healthy twins, IBD patients shared fewer clonotypes with other individuals, and the difference was most pronounced in patients with signs of disease activity. Background noise and inter-individual variability may have been introduced into the repertoires by the differing immunosuppressive treatments among patients. No single strong signal or clonotype linked to IBD turned up in the results, so the idea that one exists was not supported. TCRbeta repertoire diversity, by inverse Simpson index, was decreased in IBD patients compared with their healthy co-twins. Different T cell subtypes could not be distinguished in the analysis. Repertoire similarity did not differ between concordant and discordant twins, possibly due to limited statistical power.

The CDR1 and CDR2 encoded by the germline V gene (reference sequence) are LGHDT and YNNKEL. The CDR3 measures 13 amino acids from cysteine to phenylalanine. This entry has no DNA. From each donor, a roughly 2.7 ml peripheral blood sample was collected into PAXgene tubes and kept at -80 degrees C. Without T cell sorting, total RNA was isolated from whole blood using the PAXgene blood miRNA kit on an automated QIAcube. Peripheral blood from monozygotic twin pairs, either concordant or discordant for inflammatory bowel disease, underwent deep TCRalpha and TCRbeta repertoire profiling that used unique molecular barcoding. Smoking habits were recorded for all twin pairs, with individuals classified as current, former or never smokers.

Here the chain combines TRBV3-1 and TRBJ1-6; the D call of TRBD1 rests on TCRdb alone, since no DNA is present to check it. The sequencing input was blood. The TCR originated in a human donor with ulcerative colitis or Crohn's disease, or a healthy co-twin of an affected twin (not recorded which). The CDR3 has the sequence CASNQGAELPLHF.